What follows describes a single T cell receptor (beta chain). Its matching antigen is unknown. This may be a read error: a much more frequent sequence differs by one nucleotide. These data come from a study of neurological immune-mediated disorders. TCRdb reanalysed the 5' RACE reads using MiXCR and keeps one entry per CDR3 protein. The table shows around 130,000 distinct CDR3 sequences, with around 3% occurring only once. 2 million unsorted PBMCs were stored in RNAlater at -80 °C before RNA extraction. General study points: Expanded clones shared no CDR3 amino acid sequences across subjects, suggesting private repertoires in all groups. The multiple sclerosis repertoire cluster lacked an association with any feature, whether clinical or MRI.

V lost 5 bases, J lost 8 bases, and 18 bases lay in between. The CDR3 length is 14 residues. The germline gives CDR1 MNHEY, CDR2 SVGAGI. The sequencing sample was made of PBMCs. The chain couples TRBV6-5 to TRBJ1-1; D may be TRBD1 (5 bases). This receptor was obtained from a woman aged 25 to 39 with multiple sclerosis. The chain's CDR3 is CASSLGRGDREAFF. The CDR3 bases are TGTGCCAGCAGTCTCGGACGAGGGGACCGGGAAGCTTTCTTT.